This T cell receptor beta chain came from a study of blood T cell repertoires in COVID-19. Study-wide context: COVID-19 samples from acute and convalescent phases originated in the United States, Italy and Spain. T cells, B-cell-depleted T cells, or PBMCs supplied cDNA or gDNA.

This clone appeared a few times. In the same sample, other DNA sequences code for this CDR3. CDR1 is SGHVS and CDR2 is FQNEAQ in the germline V gene. This CDR3 region has 14 residues. Trimming removed 1 base from V and 6 bases from J; junction bases left unmatched: 2. The authors' processing: Amplification from reference gene primers served as the basis for estimated nucleated cell counts. The protocol was immunoSEQ multiplex PCR, while the TCRdb copy is restricted to in-frame clones and leaves out a portion. Clone size and V and J calls were adopted from that table, with D and trimming inferred from the DNA. Of approximately 50,000 clones listed, about 86% are singletons.

This chain links TRBV7-8 with TRBJ1-4; 7 bases map to TRBD1. The sample comprised peripheral blood. This receptor was obtained from a woman older than 75 with acute or convalescent COVID-19. The CDR3 region is CASSLGGGDEKLFF. The CDR3 DNA follows: TGTGCCAGCAGCTTAGGAGGGGGCGATGAAAAACTGTTTTTT. Supplemented by reference TRBV7-8 and TRBJ1-4, the full variable domain reads GAGVSQSPRYKVAKRGQDVALRCDPISGHVSLFWYQQALGQGPEFLTYFQNEAQLDKSGLPSDRFFAERPEGSVSTLKIQRTQQEDSAVYLCASSLGGGDEKLFFGSGTQLSVL.